The 9 T cell receptor beta chains in this list originate from one sample, sequenced in a study of regulatory T cells in long-lasting Graves disease. Described time point: persistent/refractory GD, antithyroid drugs over 5 years with positive TRAb. Preparation of the TCR library used RNA extracted from PBMCs. Sequencing libraries for TCR beta were prepared with iRepertoire HTBI primers and Arm-PCR of CDR3 regions. MiXCR was run by TCRdb on the multiplex PCR reads, yielding one entry per CDR3 protein. The sample contains 300,000 to 500,000 distinct CDR3 sequences, less than 25% of which appear only once. This material consisted of peripheral blood mononuclear cells (PBMCs), taken when the disease was refractory, from a patient treated with antithyroid drugs. The receptor set was obtained from a female donor with Graves disease.

This clonotype was picked up many times. This chain joins TRBV6-2 or TRBV6-3 and TRBJ2-5, with TRBD1 matching over 8 bases. This CDR3 comprises 16 residues. V lost 2 bases and J lost 5; bases outside the gene matches: 10. The germline gives CDR1 MNHEY, CDR2 SVGEGT. CDR3 sequence: CASSYRRTGGRETQYF. As DNA, the CDR3 is TGTGCCAGCAGTTACAGGAGAACAGGGGGTCGGGAGACCCAGTACTTC.

This clonotype was observed at least ten times. The chain joins TRBV20-1 to TRBJ1-1, with D maybe TRBD1 (5 bases). The CDR3 loop spans 12 amino acids. Trimming cost V 2 bases and J 3 bases, with 7 bases left between them. The germline gives CDR1 DFQATT, CDR2 SNEGSKA (reference sequence). The CDR3 sequence is CSARRGDTEAFF. In nucleotides, the CDR3 is TGCAGTGCTAGACGGGGCGACACTGAAGCTTTCTTT.

This clonotype was counted ten times or more. The chain has TRBV6-9 and TRBJ1-2; 9 positions agree with TRBD1. This CDR3 region has 15 residues. The V segment lost 3 bases and the J segment 10 bases; nucleotides outside the gene matches: 12. Germline CDR1 and CDR2: MNHGY and SVAAGI. Written as DNA, the CDR3 is TGTGCCAGCAGTTACTTACCTACGACAGGGGGATACTACACCTTC. Translating gives CASSYLPTTGGYYTF.

In DNA form, the CDR3 reads TGCGCCAGCAGCCCCGGGGATAGAAATCCCTATGGCTACACCTTC. This codes for CASSPGDRNPYGYTF. The rearrangement links TRBV5-1 to TRBJ1-2, with no clear D. The germline V gene has CDR1 SGHRS and CDR2 YFSETQ. The CDR3 has 15 amino acids. V was trimmed by 4 bases and J by 4 bases, leaving 17 bases between them.

This clonotype was seen at least ten times. The chain is built from TRBV7-3 and TRBJ2-5; 9 bases match TRBD2. Germline loops: CDR1 SGHTA, CDR2 FQGTGA. The CDR3 is 13 amino acids. With V trimmed by 5 bases and J by 5 bases, 3 bases remained unmatched. The chain's CDR3 is CASSRTSGETQYF. CDR3 nucleotides: TGTGCCAGCAGCCGAACTAGCGGGGAGACCCAGTACTTC.

The chain carries TRBV20-1 and TRBJ2-7; D is unclear. Germline assignment: CDR1 DFQATT and CDR2 SNEGSKA (reference sequence). V was shortened by 0 bases and J by 9 bases, with 12 bases between the two germline ends. The CDR3 extends over 12 amino acids. The CDR3 loop reads CSARDSPSVQYF. The CDR3 region has the DNA TGCAGTGCTAGAGATTCCCCCTCGGTGCAGTACTTC.

As concerns this clonotype: A much larger clonotype is one base distant, so this may be a read error. The chain uses TRBV7-2 and TRBJ2-4, with D possibly being TRBD1 or TRBD2 (5 bases each). This CDR3 region has 14 residues. Germline CDR1 is SGHTA and CDR2 is FQGNSA. CDR3 nucleotide sequence: TGTGCCAGCAGCCCCTCGGGACCCAAAAACGTTCAGTACTTC. This gives the protein CASSPSGPKNVQYF.

In its sample, this clonotype was seen a few times. This rearrangement joins TRBV24-1 to TRBJ2-6, with 7 bases that match TRBD2. This CDR3 contains 14 residues. CDR1 and CDR2 from the germline V gene are KGHDR and SFDVKD. V was pared by 9 bases and J by 1 base, with 2 bases of the junction left unmatched. The CDR3 reads CATGGGSGANVLTF. DNA for the CDR3: TGTGCCACCGGGGGGGGTTCTGGGGCCAACGTCCTGACTTTC.

This clonotype was counted many times. This rearrangement joins TRBV28 to TRBJ1-4; perhaps TRBD1 as D (6 bases). V lost 6 bases and J 5 bases, leaving 13 bases between the germline ends. The CDR3 length is 14 residues. Germline lookup yields CDR1 MDHEN and CDR2 SYDVKM. Written as DNA, the CDR3 is TGTGCCAGCAGGAAGGGGGGACGAAATGAAAAACTGTTTTTT. This translates into CASRKGGRNEKLFF.